This T cell receptor (beta chain) was recovered during a study of cytomegalovirus exposure and HLA in healthy donors (dated by TCRdb to the late 2010s). Study-level background: According to an earlier analysis of 587 of the donors, 200 million or so T cells yielded some 120 million unique TCR beta sequences and around 280 Gb of sequence data. An early release covering around 630 HLA-typed donors comprised approximately 300 gigabases of sequencing data and 85 million to 100 million unique TCR sequences. Of the roughly 400 genotyped donors, 81% were placed in the genetic ancestry cluster associated with self-reported Caucasian donors. The study aimed to test whether signatures of past pathogen exposure could be identified by cataloging public T cell receptors. The study profiled the T cell repertoires of about 640 subjects by immunosequencing and related them to cytomegalovirus serostatus. A separate validation cohort of 100 to 150 different subjects was used in addition to the approximately 700-subject first cohort. To predict cytomegalovirus infection status, the study combined high-throughput TCR immunosequencing, statistical association of individual TCRs with disease status, and machine learning. To study patterns of TCR occurrence, a later analysis re-analyzed previously published TCR beta repertoires from more than 550 donors and added high-resolution HLA genotyping. In the later analysis, no new phenotypic data were used to find candidate immune exposures; instead, reliance was placed on TCR beta sequences and their occurrence across donors. An earlier analysis of a few hundred of the donors applied high-throughput TCR beta sequencing to assess whether each TCR beta V gene segment acted as functional or pseudogenic. Donor age, sex, ethnicity and CMV serostatus were compiled together with the repertoire data. A later genetic analysis used genome-wide SNP genotypes for about three fifths of the roughly 700 donors, treating that subset as a discovery cohort. All discovery cohort repertoires had been generated on a single sequencing platform. Class I and class II HLA loci were covered by the typing at four-digit resolution. Typing coverage varied by locus: about 620-630 donors for A, B, C, DRB1 and DQB1; approximately 520 for DQA1; around 570 for DPA1; roughly 450 for DPB1. Because of strong linkage in the cohort, five DR-DQ haplotypes were treated as single units for association and clustering. Among roughly 400 genotyped donors of the cohort, an average of approximately 230,000 unique TCR beta nucleotide sequences were sequenced per donor, roughly 20% of them non-productive. Paper-wide results and their limitations: According to a later analysis, TCR association rates differed among HLA loci, with DRB1 alleles showing the most associated TCRs and HLA-C alleles showing the fewest. Compared with the approximately 720-donor mean, donors in an Asian-associated ancestry cluster had fewer N-insertions in productive TCRs, according to a later genetic analysis. A later genetic analysis associated a missense DCLRE1C variant with V-gene and J-gene trimming of TCR beta chains, and an independent cohort replicated the association. The 87-base-pair reads could not distinguish some IMGT-functional V segments, including TRBV6-2 and TRBV6-3, so those segments were excluded. According to the authors, the approach could potentially be generalized to other disease states and immunological phenotypes. Because counts were too low, roughly 16 rarely observed V segments, including chromosome 9 orphons, were left out of the earlier analysis of some 600 of the donors. According to a later analysis, most CMV-associated TCR beta chains appeared to be HLA-restricted, and the HLA associations seemed to be driven largely by CMV exposure. In vitro tests confirmed that three of the cytomegalovirus-associated TCR beta chains recognize cytomegalovirus antigens. Broadly in line with IMGT annotations, most TCR beta V segments showed up in productive rearrangements about 87% or about 30% of the time in an earlier analysis of several hundred of the donors. Because HLA typing was unavailable for some donors at each locus, only the typed subset was used in association tests. A further reported finding was that TCR beta sequences accurately predicted the HLA-A and HLA-B alleles for most subjects in the first cohort. Roughly uniform sequencing depth across donors was assumed in presence/absence analyses, although this assumption may not hold. Cytomegalovirus status was reported to be diagnosed by the classifier with high specificity and sensitivity in both the original and validation cohorts. At a false discovery rate of 0.05, a later analysis linked 16,951 TCR beta sequences to specific HLA alleles. Several of the top co-occurrence clusters appeared to be linked to parvovirus B19, influenza, CMV and Epstein-Barr virus, according to a later analysis. For the cohort, immune exposure information was limited to CMV serostatus. Assigning TCR associations to individual alleles was difficult when HLA alleles, especially DR and DQ, strongly co-occurred. Linkage disequilibrium might explain the correlated functional status among segregating V segments, but an unknown experimental factor could not be excluded. The cohort was sequenced for TCR beta chains only, and without alpha or paired-chain data the features that could be detected were limited. A cluster of highly shared sequence variants was judged likely to be a technical artifact of the sequencing pipeline. The study gave a list of under 200 TCR beta chains associated with cytomegalovirus. A later analysis found that HLA-associated TCR beta chains were more clonally expanded and had lower generation probabilities than equally common non-associated chains. Most TCR sequences were observed very rarely across donors, whereas some public TCRs were present in many individuals.

The library was obtained by the immunoSEQ multiplex PCR assay. The multiplex PCR relied on a mix of 60 forward primers for TCR Vbeta segments and 13 reverse primers for TCR Jbeta segments. The CDR3 region of rearranged TCR beta genes was amplified from genomic DNA with a multiplex PCR assay. Amplified TCR beta libraries were sequenced as 87-base-pair reads on the Illumina HiSeq System. As for the authors' bioinformatics: In a later analysis, approximately 74 million unique TCR beta chains were counted across the approximately 620 repertoires, and roughly 11 million of these chains were shared by at least two donors. Raw reads were error-corrected and collapsed into unique sequences with a nearest-neighbor algorithm that merged closely related sequences to remove PCR and sequencing errors. CDR3 sequences were aligned to IMGT reference sequences to assign V, D and J gene segments. For a sequence to be retained, a match of at least six nucleotides was required to both a V gene segment and a J gene segment. Rearrangements were classified as productive when the CDR3 lacked stop codons and remained in frame with V and J, and all other rearrangements were classified as non-productive. CDR3 was defined according to IMGT convention as the region running from the second conserved V-encoded cysteine to the conserved J-encoded phenylalanine. Sequences without an unambiguous match to a single V gene segment were excluded from the earlier analysis of a few hundred of the donors. An earlier analysis of about 600 of the donors called V segments functional above 56.7% productive rearrangements and segregating when the between-donor standard deviation exceeded 5%. To diagnose cytomegalovirus status from the catalog of TCR beta chain sequences, a statistical classification framework was built. In a later analysis, TCR nucleotide sequences were compared against IMGT/GENE-DB human TR gene sequences so that V and J genes could be assigned. Using the TCRdist pipeline, a later analysis assigned CDR3 sequences along with most-parsimonious VDJ recombination scenarios. In a later analysis, every TCR beta chain was defined by the combination of its CDR3 amino acid sequence and its V-gene family, and reads without a unique V-gene family were dropped. In a later analysis, 450 to 600 highly shared, low-generation-probability nucleotide sequences were removed to address suspected cross-contamination and a sequencing artifact. For each public chain, a later analysis derived a clonal expansion index from normalized ranks of inferred template counts within each repertoire. In a later analysis, generation probabilities were computed using a VDJ recombination model fitted to out-of-frame rearrangements, and the results were checked against IGoR. In a later analysis, TCR-TCR, TCR-HLA and TCR-CMV co-occurrence was scored with hypergeometric tests, and a repertoire-size bias correction was applied to TCR pairs. A later analysis estimated false discovery rates by permuting HLA or CMV assignments 20 times. In a later analysis, co-occurring TCRs were grouped with DBSCAN, and TCRdist sequence similarity was added when clustering was performed within HLA-allele-positive subsets. Co-occurrence clustering excluded repertoires with fewer than 30,000 or more than 120,000 public chains, plus five with anomalous nucleotide sharing. TCRdb retrieved this table from immuneACCESS and kept in-frame rearrangements only. Not all clones are present; in checked studies, unresolved V genes account for under half, and no reason is known for the remainder. V and J calls and clone size are given by that table; D and trimming were obtained from the DNA. The table for this sample lists roughly 120,000 clones; about three quarters of them were counted only once. 6.5% to 9% of the sample is held by the ten biggest clonotypes.

Note on this clone: Its binding antigen is unknown. Base qualities are missing; no much larger clone stands one base away. This same CDR3 is encoded by further DNA sequences in the sample.

As encoded in the germline V gene, CDR1 is LGHNA while CDR2 is YSLEER. From its cysteine to its phenylalanine, the CDR3 spans 13 amino acids. The DNA shown is the 39-base CDR3, in frame from base 1. Trimming removed 0 bases from V and 3 bases from J, leaving 6 bases between the germline ends. In total, roughly 670 healthy bone marrow donors made up the cohort. All cohort members were sampled while nominally healthy, although unrecorded immune exposures were likely present. The donor tested CMV seropositive, placing the donor among the approximately 290 seropositive members of the cohort. Every donor gave a peripheral blood sample, and the peripheral blood mononuclear cells from that sample were used for TCR beta sequencing. Genomic DNA extraction from the blood cell samples was performed with the Qiagen DNeasy Blood Extraction Kit.

The sequenced sample was PBMCs. The sequence links TRBV4-3 to TRBJ2-7; the D gene is not confidently resolved. This receptor was identified in a woman in her 40s in good health and CMV-seropositive. The bases are TGCGCCAGCAGCCAAGATCTGCGCTACGAGCAGTACTTC. Its coded protein is CASSQDLRYEQYF.